This TCR beta chain emerged from a study of OX40 agonist ivuxolimab in advanced cancers. Study-level background: Males comprised approximately 84% of the group, whose mean age was approximately 62 years (range 23 to 79). Two cutaneous melanoma patients and one hepatocellular carcinoma patient, three in all, had partial responses.

The cohort excluded patients with autoimmune disease history or systemic immunosuppression. The length of the CDR3 is 20 residues. V trimming: 3 bases; J trimming: 6 bases; junction bases outside the gene matches: 21. Germline CDR1 is SGHRS and CDR2 is YFSETQ. The protocol was immunoSEQ multiplex PCR, while the TCRdb copy is restricted to in-frame clones and leaves out a portion. This sample yields approximately 26,000 clones, of which approximately 90% are seen a single time; 45% to 50% belongs to the top ten. The clonotype was recovered from an adult with an advanced solid tumor such as melanoma, head and neck, liver or kidney cancer. V gene TRBV5-1 combines with J gene TRBJ2-7, with 13 bases matching TRBD2. This specimen was CD4+ or CD8+ T cells sorted from blood, taken in a trial of the OX40 agonist ivuxolimab. Here the CDR3 reads CASSWTSGSLGVTFLGEQYF. The CDR3 bases are TGCGCCAGCAGCTGGACTAGCGGGAGTTTGGGTGTGACGTTCCTAGGCGAGCAGTACTTC.